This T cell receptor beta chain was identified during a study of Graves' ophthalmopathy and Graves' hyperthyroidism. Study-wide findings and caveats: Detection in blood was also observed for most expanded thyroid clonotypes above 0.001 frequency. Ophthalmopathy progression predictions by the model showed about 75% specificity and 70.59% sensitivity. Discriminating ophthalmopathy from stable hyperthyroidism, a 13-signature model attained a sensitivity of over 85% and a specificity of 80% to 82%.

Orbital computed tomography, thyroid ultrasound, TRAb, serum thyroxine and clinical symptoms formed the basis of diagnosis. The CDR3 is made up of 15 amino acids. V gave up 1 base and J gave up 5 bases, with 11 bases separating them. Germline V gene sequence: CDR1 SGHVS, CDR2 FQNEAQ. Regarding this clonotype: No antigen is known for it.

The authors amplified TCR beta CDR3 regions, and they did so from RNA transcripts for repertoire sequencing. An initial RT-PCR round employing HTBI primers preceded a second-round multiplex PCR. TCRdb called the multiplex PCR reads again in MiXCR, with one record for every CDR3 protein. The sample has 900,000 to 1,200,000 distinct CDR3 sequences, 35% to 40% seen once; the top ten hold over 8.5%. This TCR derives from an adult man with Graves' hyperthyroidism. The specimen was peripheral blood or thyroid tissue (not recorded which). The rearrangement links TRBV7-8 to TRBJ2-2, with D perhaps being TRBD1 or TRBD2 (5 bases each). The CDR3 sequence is CASSLDPGRTGELFF. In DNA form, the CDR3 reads TGTGCCAGCAGCTTAGATCCGGGACGGACCGGGGAGCTGTTTTTT.